Below are 10 T cell receptor beta chains sequenced from a single sample in a study of immune characterization of retroperitoneal liposarcoma. TCRdb processed the PCR reads anew with MiXCR; each CDR3 protein has one entry. The sample consists of around 11,000 distinct CDR3 sequences, 37% of them appearing once. Sample: tumor tissue. These receptors all come from a female donor with retroperitoneal liposarcoma.

This clonotype has a count of ten or more. The genes are TRBV12-3 or TRBV12-4 and TRBJ2-1; no reliable D call. With 3 bases removed from V and 6 bases from J, the gap between germline ends came to 9 bases. The CDR3 is made up of 13 amino acids. The CDR3 region is CASSFLRSNEQFF. As DNA, the CDR3 is TGTGCCAGCAGTTTTCTTAGGAGCAATGAGCAGTTCTTC.

The chain links TRBV27 to TRBJ2-1; tentatively, D is TRBD1 (6 bases). The length of the CDR3 is 15 residues. Germline values: CDR1 MNHEY, CDR2 SMNVEV (reference sequence). V was shortened by 2 bases and J by 5 bases, with 13 bases between the two germline ends. The DNA for the CDR3 is TGTGCCAGCAGTTTACGTGGACAGCGAAACAATGAGCAGTTCTTC. It codes for CASSLRGQRNNEQFF.

A few counts support this clonotype. The V gene is TRBV6-1, the J gene TRBJ1-2, with a possible D match to TRBD1 (6 bases). The CDR3 consists of 14 residues. The V end lost 3 bases, the J end lost 2 bases, and 10 bases lay between the germline ends. Germline V gene lookup returns CDR1 MNHNS and CDR2 SASEGT. Here the CDR3 reads CASSERGVNYGYTF. The DNA of the CDR3 is TGTGCCAGCAGTGAGAGGGGGGTCAACTATGGCTACACCTTC.

This clonotype was observed a few times. The chain uses TRBV6-6 and TRBJ2-3; weak D call: TRBD1 (6 bases). This CDR3 is 14 amino acids long. CDR1 and CDR2 from the germline V gene are MNHNY and SVGAGI (reference sequence). V lost 5 bases to trimming and J lost 0 bases, with 9 bases between them. CDR3 coding DNA: TGTGCCAGCAGTATTGGACAGAGCACAGATACGCAGTATTTT. It yields the protein CASSIGQSTDTQYF.

This clonotype was seen more than once but under ten times. The chain joins TRBV6-1 to TRBJ1-1; D is possibly TRBD1 (5 bases). Germline V CDR1 and CDR2: MNHNS, SASEGT. The CDR3 runs 13 residues. Trimming removed 7 bases at V and 5 bases at J, with 14 bases between. The CDR3 DNA follows: TGTGCCAGCACCGAAGGGGCAGTGACTGAAGCTTTCTTT. This codes for CASTEGAVTEAFF.

In this sample, this clonotype turned up a few times. The chain links TRBV11-3 to TRBJ2-1; possibly TRBD1 for D (6 bases). The end of the DNA is better explained by TRBJ2-7, so the J call may be wrong. Germline assignment: CDR1 SGHNT and CDR2 YENEEA. The CDR3 contains 12 residues. In DNA form, the CDR3 reads TGTGCCAGCAGCCAGGGGCCCTACGAGCAGTACTTC. It translates to CASSQGPYEQYF.

This chain joins TRBV6-1 and TRBJ1-3; no reliable D call. Germline V gene data show CDR1 as MNHNS and CDR2 as SASEGT. The CDR3 is 16 residues long. The V end lost 5 bases, the J end lost 0 bases, and 14 bases lay between the germline ends. CDR3 amino acids: CASSPPGIGSGNTIYF. Written as DNA, the CDR3 is TGTGCCAGCAGTCCACCGGGGATAGGCTCTGGAAACACCATATATTTT.

This clonotype was counted a few times. CDR3 sequence: CASSLATRVYNEQFF. The CDR3 DNA reads TGTGCCAGCAGCTTAGCTACCAGGGTTTACAATGAGCAGTTCTTC. The chain links TRBV7-2 to TRBJ2-1, with D perhaps matching TRBD1 (5 bases). The length of the CDR3 is 15 residues. The V end was cut by 0 bases, the J end by 4 bases, with 10 bases between. Per the germline V gene, CDR1 is SGHTA and CDR2 is FQGNSA. The full variable domain, in which reference TRBV7-2 and TRBJ2-1 provide the parts outside the CDR3, is GAGVSQSPSNKVTEKGKDVELRCDPISGHTALYWYRQSLGQGLEFLIYFQGNSAPDKSGLPSDRFSAERTGGSVSTLTIQRTQQEDSAVYLCASSLATRVYNEQFFGPGTRLTVL.

J is TRBJ2-3 and V is TRBV11-1, with D possibly being TRBD1 (5 bases). The germline V and J ends were trimmed by 3 bases and 5 bases, with 12 bases remaining between them. The germline CDR1 and CDR2 sequences are SGHAT and FQDESV (reference sequence). The CDR3 spans 14 residues. The chain's CDR3 is CASSLTDTLDTQYF. DNA for the CDR3: TGTGCCAGCAGCTTGACAGACACCTTAGATACGCAGTATTTT.

By frequency in the sample, this clonotype is medium-sized. The genes are TRBV7-2 and TRBJ2-1; D is undetermined. In germline, CDR1 is SGHTA, CDR2 FQGNSA. The CDR3 is 11 amino acids. V lost 6 bases and J lost 13, with 13 bases in between. Here the CDR3 reads CASSIKETQFF. CDR3 in DNA: TGTGCCAGCAGTATTAAAGAGACCCAGTTCTTC.